This TCR gamma chain comes out of a study of Vδ1+ human thymocytes. Study results and caveats: Many TRG clonotypes were shared between donors; TRD repertoires were essentially private. Despite high sort purity, approximately 21% of thymic T cell receptor delta sequences were Vdelta2. Thymic TRG and TRD repertoires appeared highly polyclonal, with Gaussian CDR3 length distributions.

This clone appeared a single time. The antigen is unknown. Other DNA sequences in the sample encode the same CDR3. The CDR3 consists of 11 residues. The trim removed 1 base at V and 10 bases at J, leaving 4 bases unmatched. Germline V gene lookup returns CDR1 EGSTGY and CDR2 YDSYTSSV. The template was reverse-transcribed extracted RNA. The CDR3 regions were amplified by multiplex PCR from V-gene primers to a constant-region primer. TCRdb re-identified clones in the multiplex PCR reads via CATT. There are 7,500 to 10,000 gamma-chain clones in the sample; roughly 56% occur only once, and 1.4% to 1.5% lies in the top ten. The sorted cells were CD3+ Vdelta1+ Vdelta2- thymocytes from alphabeta-depleted thymus.

The sample consisted of Vdelta1+ gamma-delta thymocytes from the thymus. Subset denoted: FACS-sorted CD3+ TCRalphabeta- TCRVdelta1+ TCRVdelta2- thymocytes. This sequence originates from a girl in the first two years of life who had congenital heart surgery. The V gene is TRGV4, the J gene TRGJ1 or TRGJ2. TCRdb records no J gene; here it was assigned by comparing the DNA to germline. The CDR3 DNA is TGTGCCACCTGGGATGGTGGCAAGAAACTCTTT. This translates into CATWDGGKKLF.